These 18 T cell receptor beta chains originate from one sample sequenced in a study of regulatory T cells in long-lasting Graves disease. TCR beta libraries were built with iRepertoire HTBI primers and Arm-PCR of CDR3 regions. TCRdb called the multiplex PCR reads again in MiXCR, with one record for every CDR3 protein. This sample yields 550,000 or so distinct CDR3 sequences, of which 12% are seen a single time; roughly 8.9% belongs to the top ten. Noted time point: newly diagnosed GD, antithyroid drugs for less than 3 months. The TCR library was made from RNA extracted from PBMCs. These sequences were also reported in another study, on T cells in Graves' hyperthyroidism and ophthalmopathy.

Here the sequenced sample was peripheral blood mononuclear cells (PBMCs), taken at new diagnosis, from a patient treated with antithyroid drugs. The receptors derive from a woman aged 25 to 45 with Graves disease.

This clonotype has at least ten counts. The chain carries TRBV20-1 and TRBJ1-6, with TRBD1 matching 10 bases. The J segment lost 3 bases and the V segment lost 3 bases, leaving 14 bases of the junction unmatched. Germline V CDR1 and CDR2: DFQATT, SNEGSKA (reference sequence). The CDR3 totals 19 residues. This chain's CDR3 is CSASDYQGDRGFYNSPLHF. In DNA, the CDR3 is TGCAGTGCTAGCGATTACCAAGGGGACAGGGGTTTCTATAATTCACCCCTCCACTTT.

In its sample, this clonotype was seen a few times. The chain recombines TRBV4-3 with TRBJ1-5; no reliable D call. Germline-derived CDR1 and CDR2 are LGHNA and YSLEER. This CDR3 has 15 residues. The V end lost 1 base, the J end lost 4 bases, and 11 bases lay between the germline ends. The CDR3 DNA follows: TGCGCCAGCAGCCAAGGGCCCCAGAGGAATCAGCCCCAGCATTTT. It specifies CASSQGPQRNQPQHF.

V usage is TRBV19 and J usage is TRBJ2-1; the D call may be TRBD1 or TRBD2 (5 bases each). Germline lookup yields CDR1 LNHDA and CDR2 SQIVND (reference sequence). V lost 6 bases and J lost 5, with 17 bases in between. This CDR3 comprises 15 residues. CDR3 loop: CASRWDDGRDNEQFF. The CDR3 DNA follows: TGTGCCAGTAGATGGGACGACGGAAGGGACAATGAGCAGTTCTTC.

The chain is built from TRBV7-3 and TRBJ2-2, with 9 bases identical to TRBD2. V lost 2 bases and J lost 7; bases outside the gene matches: 5. Germline CDR1 SGHTA, CDR2 FQGTGA. CDR3 length equals 15 residues. The DNA for the CDR3 is TGTGCCAGCAGCTTAGAATGGACTAGCGACGGGGAGCTGTTTTTT. It is translated as CASSLEWTSDGELFF.

This clonotype was seen many times. This chain uses TRBV12-3 or TRBV12-4 with TRBJ2-6; possibly TRBD1 or TRBD2 for D (5 bases each). The CDR3 length is 18 residues. V lost 3 bases to trimming and J lost 1 base, with 16 bases between them. The CDR3 loop is CASSFWGISVSGANVLTF. The CDR3 DNA reads as TGTGCCAGCAGTTTCTGGGGGATTTCTGTTTCTGGGGCCAACGTCCTGACTTTC.

V and J are TRBV7-2 and TRBJ2-3, with D unresolved. CDR1 and CDR2 from the germline V gene are SGHTA and FQGNSA. CDR3 length: 16 residues. Between the trimmed V and J ends, which lost 1 base and 7 bases, there was a span of 18 bases. CDR3 sequence (DNA): TGTGCCAGCAGCTTAGTTGGCGTAAGCGACCGGAATACGCAGTATTTT. It codes for CASSLVGVSDRNTQYF.

This clonotype was seen repeatedly, ten times or more. V usage is TRBV4-2 and J usage is TRBJ1-6, with D tentatively TRBD1 (5 bases). CDR1 is LGHNA, CDR2 YNFKEQ, per germline. CDR3 length: 16 residues. Between the trimmed V and J ends, which lost 0 bases and 7 bases, there was a span of 13 bases. The CDR3 is CASSQDPGSGNSPLHF. CDR3 nucleotide sequence: TGTGCCAGCAGCCAAGACCCAGGGTCCGGAAATTCACCCCTCCACTTT.

V usage is TRBV7-2 and J usage is TRBJ1-5; TRBD1 is a possible D gene (5 bases). V lost 5 bases to trimming and J lost 4 bases, with 12 bases between them. The CDR3 totals 14 residues. Germline CDR1 is SGHTA and CDR2 is FQGNSA. The CDR3 sequence is CASSTGGPNQPQHF. For the CDR3, the DNA is TGTGCCAGCAGCACGGGGGGACCAAATCAGCCCCAGCATTTT.

The sample holds many counts of this clonotype. The rearrangement joins TRBV7-9 to TRBJ2-1; 8 bases agree with TRBD1. The V and J ends lost 3 bases and 9 bases, in that order; junction bases with no gene match: 7. CDR1 and CDR2 (germline): SEHNR, FQNEAQ (reference sequence). This CDR3 has 14 amino acids. The CDR3 loop is CASSFGTGGREQFF. The DNA of the CDR3 is TGTGCCAGCAGCTTTGGCACAGGGGGTCGTGAGCAGTTCTTC. Drawing the rest from reference TRBV7-9 and TRBJ2-1, the complete variable domain is DTGVSQNPRHKITKRGQNVTFRCDPISEHNRLYWYRQTLGQGPEFLTYFQNEAQLEKSRLLSDRFSAERPKGSFSTLEIQRTEQGDSAMYLCASSFGTGGREQFFGPGTRLTVL.

V usage is TRBV20-1 and J usage is TRBJ2-7; TRBD2 might be the D (5 bases). The V and J ends lost 4 bases and 3 bases respectively, with 13 bases between them. The CDR3 has 13 residues. The germline V gene encodes CDR1 DFQATT and CDR2 SNEGSKA (reference sequence). The CDR3 is CSATWTEFYEQYF. CDR3 in DNA: TGCAGTGCTACCTGGACTGAATTCTACGAGCAGTACTTC.

A few counts support this clonotype. The chain combines TRBV10-3 with TRBJ1-1, with no clear D. Germline lookup yields CDR1 ENHRY and CDR2 SYGVKD. Trimming cost V 4 bases and J 4 bases, with 10 bases left between them. The CDR3 is made up of 13 amino acids. The CDR3 loop reads CAISGVRSTEAFF. The CDR3 bases are TGTGCCATCAGTGGTGTGAGGAGCACTGAAGCTTTCTTT.

As concerns this clonotype: The likely explanation is a read error, given a far larger clone one base away. The chain combines TRBV7-9 with TRBJ2-7, with a weak D call TRBD2 (5 bases). V lost 6 bases to trimming and J lost 1 base, with 10 bases between them. The CDR3 is made up of 13 amino acids. The germline gives CDR1 SEHNR, CDR2 FQNEAQ (reference sequence). The CDR3: CASRPGLSYEQYF. The CDR3 DNA reads as TGTGCCAGCAGACCAGGACTGTCCTACGAGCAGTACTTC.

This chain links TRBV27 with TRBJ2-7; 7 nucleotides align to TRBD2. The CDR3 is 14 amino acids. V was clipped by 4 bases and J by 2 bases; unmatched bases: 5. Looked up from germline, CDR1 is MNHEY and CDR2 is SMNVEV (reference sequence). CDR3 nucleotide sequence: TGTGCCAGCAGTTGGAGCGGGACCGCCTACGAGCAGTACTTC. Protein sequence: CASSWSGTAYEQYF.

This clonotype was observed at least ten times. The chain carries TRBV28 and TRBJ2-1, with 11 bases lining up with TRBD2. V shed 8 bases, J shed 6 bases, and the junction held 6 bases outside the gene matches. The germline gives CDR1 MDHEN, CDR2 SYDVKM. CDR3 length: 14 residues. This CDR3 reads CASFLAGGSNEQFF. CDR3 coding DNA: TGTGCCAGCTTCCTAGCGGGAGGATCCAATGAGCAGTTCTTC.

This clonotype was counted at least ten times. CDR3 DNA sequence: TGTGCCAGCAGTTTTTGGGGGCAGGGCAGGAATGAGCAGTTCTTC. Translation: CASSFWGQGRNEQFF. This rearrangement joins TRBV27 to TRBJ2-1; D is perhaps TRBD1 (6 bases). V was clipped by 3 bases and J by 7 bases, with 16 bases between them. This CDR3 region has 15 residues. Germline V gene data show CDR1 as MNHEY and CDR2 as SMNVEV (reference sequence).

This clonotype appeared a few times. The rearrangement links TRBV24-1 to TRBJ2-5; D is possibly TRBD2 (5 bases). The CDR3 sequence is 14 residues long. Per germline, CDR1 KGHDR and CDR2 SFDVKD. The V end lost 6 bases, the J end lost 5 bases, and 15 bases lay between the germline ends. CDR3 loop: CATSITGSRETQYF. The CDR3 DNA reads TGTGCCACCAGTATAACGGGGTCGAGGGAGACCCAGTACTTC.

The chain joins TRBV7-8 to TRBJ1-1; no reliable D call. The CDR3 covers 14 residues. Trimming cost V 8 bases and J 3 bases, with 16 bases left between them. Germline values: CDR1 SGHVS, CDR2 FQNEAQ. The CDR3 DNA follows: TGTGCCAGCGGCCTTACAGTTAAGCACACTGAAGCTTTCTTT. This gives the protein CASGLTVKHTEAFF.

The chain uses TRBV7-2 and TRBJ1-3; tentatively, D is TRBD1 (6 bases). The germline V and J ends were trimmed by 4 bases and 1 base, with 11 bases remaining between them. The germline V gene has CDR1 SGHTA and CDR2 FQGNSA. The CDR3 consists of 15 residues. The CDR3 spells CASSSYRVSGNTIYF. In DNA form, the CDR3 reads TGTGCCAGCAGCTCTTACAGGGTGTCTGGAAACACCATATATTTT.